The clone carrying this T cell receptor beta chain was observed many times. CDR1 and CDR2 (germline): DFQATT, SNEGSKA (reference sequence). Germline trimming cut 4 bases from V and 4 bases from J; bases unmatched to any gene: 10. The CDR3 is made up of 15 amino acids. TCRdb independently ran MiXCR on the RT-PCR reads; one entry per CDR3 protein. This table has more than 550,000 distinct CDR3 sequences, 13% to 15% appearing once. The chain links TRBV20-1 to TRBJ1-2; 9 positions match TRBD1. This TCR came from a female donor in good health, serving as a healthy control. Sequencing was carried out using memory CD4+ T cells from blood. The CDR3 is CSANRGPPTIYGYTF. The CDR3 DNA reads as TGCAGTGCTAACAGGGGGCCTCCTACTATCTATGGCTACACCTTC.